This entry lists 15 T cell receptor beta chains sequenced from one sample in a study of T cell responses to AZD1222 COVID-19 vaccine. Profiled with immunoSEQ multiplex PCR; TCRdb holds only in-frame clones, not every one. The repertoire consists of around 100,000 clones, with about 85% occurring once and the leading ten covering 2% to 2.5%. This material consisted of peripheral blood, taken 28 days after the second AZD1222 dose. Receptor source: an adult who received the AZD1222 COVID-19 vaccine.

In its sample, this clone was seen once. This chain uses TRBV7-9 with TRBJ1-4; 7 bases agree with TRBD1. Germline values: CDR1 SEHNR, CDR2 FQNEAQ (reference sequence). The CDR3 totals 15 residues. The V segment lost 5 bases and the J segment 4 bases; nucleotides outside the gene matches: 7. The CDR3 nucleotides are TGTGCCAGCAGCCCCAGGACAGGAGGTAATGAAAAACTGTTTTTT. Its protein is CASSPRTGGNEKLFF.

The V call is TRBV2, the J call TRBJ2-2, with D perhaps assigned TRBD1 or TRBD2 (6 bases each). Germline V gene sequence: CDR1 SNHLY, CDR2 FYNNEI. V was shortened by 3 bases and J by 5 bases, with 10 bases between the two germline ends. The CDR3 runs 14 residues. The CDR3 DNA sequence: TGTGCCAGCAGTGACGGGGGCTTGACCGGGGAGCTGTTTTTT. Amino acid sequence: CASSDGGLTGELFF.

The chain recombines TRBV30 with TRBJ2-7, with 9 bases matching TRBD2. The CDR3 consists of 14 residues. The germline CDR1 and CDR2 sequences are GTSNPN and SVGIG (reference sequence). The ends lost 1 base at V and 4 bases at J; junction bases unmatched: 5. DNA for the CDR3: TGTGCCTGGAGTGGGGCTAGCGGGGTATACGAGCAGTACTTC. Its translation is CAWSGASGVYEQYF.

V usage is TRBV15 and J usage is TRBJ2-1; 10 bases are a match to TRBD2. Germline-derived CDR1 and CDR2 are LNHNV and YYDKDF (reference sequence). CDR3 size: 16 residues. V dropped 0 bases and J dropped 15; count of bases not matched to a gene: 14. The CDR3 reads CATSRDFGASGSRRFF. The CDR3 DNA reads as TGTGCCACCAGCAGAGATTTTGGAGCTAGCGGGAGTCGTCGGTTCTTC.

The chain joins TRBV5-1 to TRBJ2-1, with D maybe TRBD2 (6 bases). CDR1 and CDR2 from the germline V gene are SGHRS and YFSETQ. This CDR3 spans 14 amino acids. V shed 0 bases and J shed 7 bases, with 11 bases lying between them. CDR3 nucleotides: TGCGCCAGCAGCTTGGGAGAGGGAGGAAATGAGCAGTTCTTC. Its protein is CASSLGEGGNEQFF.

The chain couples TRBV12-3 or TRBV12-4 to TRBJ1-5; possible D gene TRBD1, 6 bases. V was cut by 4 bases and J by 2 bases, with 6 bases left in between. There are 13 residues in the CDR3. The CDR3 loop is CASSYRGNQPQHF. CDR3 nucleotide sequence: TGTGCCAGCAGTTACAGGGGCAATCAGCCCCAGCATTTT.

The V gene is TRBV20-1, the J gene TRBJ2-3, with unresolved D. Germline lookup yields CDR1 DFQATT and CDR2 SNEGSKA (reference sequence). This CDR3 contains 11 residues. V was clipped by 7 bases and J by 1 base, with 6 bases between them. The CDR3 DNA sequence: TGCAGTGATGCGGGCACAGATACGCAGTATTTT. It yields the protein CSDAGTDTQYF.

The chain uses TRBV15 and TRBJ1-1; D is unclear. V was shortened by 0 bases and J by 8 bases, with 4 bases between the two germline ends. The length of the CDR3 is 11 residues. In germline, CDR1 is LNHNV, CDR2 YYDKDF (reference sequence). The CDR3: CATSRDKEAFF. The CDR3 coding sequence is TGTGCCACCAGCAGAGACAAAGAAGCTTTCTTT.

The chain joins TRBV6-6 to TRBJ2-2; 11 nucleotides agree with TRBD2. The ends lost 6 bases at V and 5 bases at J; junction bases unmatched: 2. The V gene's germline CDR1 is MNHNY and CDR2 SVGAGI (reference sequence). The CDR3 is 14 residues long. CDR3 residues: CASRGLAETGELFF. CDR3 nucleotides: TGTGCCAGCAGGGGACTAGCGGAGACCGGGGAGCTGTTTTTT.

The gene calls are TRBV18 and TRBJ2-1; either TRBD1 or TRBD2 may supply D (5 bases each). The CDR3 covers 15 residues. Looked up from germline, CDR1 is KGHSH and CDR2 is LQKENI. V was cut by 0 bases and J by 9 bases, with 15 bases left in between. CDR3 DNA sequence: TGTGCCAGCTCACCACCGGGGGTAGCCAGAAGTGAGCAGTTCTTC. Translating gives CASSPPGVARSEQFF. The full variable domain, with the rest looked up from reference TRBV18 and TRBJ2-1, is NAGVMQNPRHLVRRRGQEARLRCSPMKGHSHVYWYRQLPEEGLKFMVYLQKENIIDESGMPKERFSAEFPKEGPSILRIQQVVRGDSAAYFCASSPPGVARSEQFFGPGTRLTVL.

This clone has a single count. The genes are TRBV10-3 and TRBJ2-5; 7 positions match TRBD2. Trimming removed 4 bases from V and 3 bases from J; junction bases left unmatched: 11. This CDR3 spans 16 amino acids. From germline, CDR1 is ENHRY and CDR2 SYGVKD. The CDR3 sequence: CAISAGRAGFKETQYF. The CDR3 DNA sequence: TGTGCCATCAGTGCTGGCAGAGCGGGATTCAAAGAGACCCAGTACTTC.

The chain uses TRBV6-9 and TRBJ1-5; 11 bases are a match to TRBD1. The V gene's germline CDR1 is MNHGY and CDR2 SVAAGI. The CDR3 totals 18 residues. Losses at the gene ends were 0 bases for V and 2 bases for J; bases not matched to a gene: 6. CDR3 nucleotides: TGTGCCAGCAGTTATTCGAATCGGGACAGGGGGGGCAATCAGCCCCAGCATTTT. Protein product: CASSYSNRDRGGNQPQHF.

The chain carries TRBV9 and TRBJ2-7; 11 bases match TRBD2. Germline V gene lookup returns CDR1 SGDLS and CDR2 YYNGEE. The CDR3 length is 15 residues. Trimming cost V 0 bases and J 3 bases; bases outside gene matches: 2. CDR3 nucleotides: TGTGCCAGCAGCGTAGCCGGGACTAGCGGCTACGAGCAGTACTTC. It codes for CASSVAGTSGYEQYF.

The genes are TRBV6-5 and TRBJ1-1, with D perhaps matching TRBD1 (5 bases). The CDR3 spans 16 residues. V lost 2 bases to trimming and J lost 4 bases, with 17 bases between them. CDR1 MNHEY and CDR2 SVGAGI come from the germline V gene. The CDR3 DNA sequence: TGTGCCAGCAGTTACGGGCAGGGACTAGTTAGCACTGAAGCTTTCTTT. Its translation: CASSYGQGLVSTEAFF.

The chain employs TRBV10-3 and TRBJ2-7; D is unresolved. Germline values: CDR1 ENHRY, CDR2 SYGVKD. This CDR3 region has 13 residues. V dropped 6 bases and J dropped 0 bases, with 9 bases sitting between them. DNA for the CDR3: TGTGCCATCAGAAGGAGCTCCTCCTACGAGCAGTACTTC. Translated: CAIRRSSSYEQYF.